This TCR beta chain is drawn from a study of blood T cell repertoires in COVID-19 (dated by TCRdb to the early 2020s). Turning to the overall study: The collaborator samples originated in the United States, Italy and Spain and spanned the acute and convalescent phases of COVID-19. The material from the prospective study consisted of cDNA or gDNA derived from T cells, B-cell-depleted T cells, or PBMCs. The repertoires were released in a freely available public database intended as a resource for research on the immune response to SARS-CoV-2. Sample metadata almost always included a de-identified subject ID, COVID-19 status, age in years and sex. The samples were drawn from the first 160 participants of the ongoing ImmuneRACE study and from more than 1,000 subjects provided by 6 global collaborators. Deeply sampled blood TCRbeta repertoires from subjects exposed to, actively infected with, or recovered from COVID-19 were included in the dataset. Where HLA class I and class II types were available, the types were taken from metadata supplied by the sample provider, not from assay-based typing. Here is what the overall study found, with its caveats: The amount of clinical and demographic metadata varied by source and participant and was provided uncurated.

The immunoSEQ Assay, a bias-controlled multiplex PCR, was used to amplify TCRbeta CDR3 regions from genomic DNA. On the authors' methods: The number of nucleated cells in each sample was estimated by amplification of reference gene primers within the assay. To quantify the absolute abundance of each unique TCRbeta CDR3 rearrangement, sequence reads were collapsed and filtered. For each sample, productive Simpson clonality was calculated by taking the square root of Simpson's diversity index across productive rearrangements. This immuneACCESS table, as held by TCRdb, lists in-frame sequences with V and J called but not all clones. Of the missing ones, under half trace to an unresolved V gene in checked studies; the others have no known cause. The DNA gave D and trimming, while V, J and clone size come from that table. In all, the sample holds about 160,000 clones, and around 92% of those were seen once. The ten largest clonotypes hold approximately 4.8% of the sample.

Notes on this clone: The antigen this receptor binds is unknown. Base-call qualities are not available, and no considerably larger clone is one nucleotide away.

V and J are trimmed by 5 bases and 8 bases, and the gene matches miss 13 bases of the junction. The CDR3 numbers 16 residues from cysteine through phenylalanine. The retained sequence is limited to the CDR3, 48 bases, with the frame set at the first base. From a lookup of the germline V gene (reference sequence), CDR1 and CDR2 are SEHNR and FQNEAQ. At one collaborating source in Seattle, patients were enrolled during active infection and were followed longitudinally through the course of disease. The collaborating institutions used their own protocols to collect whole blood in K2EDTA tubes. For TCRbeta analysis, collaborator samples were shipped as frozen whole blood, as isolated PBMCs, or as DNA extracted from either sample type.

The rearrangement joined TRBV7-9 to TRBJ1-3, and TRBD1 aligns with 9 junction nucleotides. The sample taken for sequencing was peripheral blood. This TCR was sampled from a man aged 25 to 40 with COVID-19, enrolled during active disease. The CDR3 has the sequence CASSVPGQGVGDTIYF. The DNA sequence follows: TGTGCCAGCAGCGTACCGGGACAGGGAGTAGGGGACACCATATATTTT.